What follows describes a single T cell receptor beta chain. Its matching antigen is unknown. This sample was taken from a study of cytomegalovirus exposure and HLA in healthy donors. Study results and limitations: Rare TCR sequences predominated, though certain public TCRs were found in many donors.

PCR involved 60 Vbeta and 13 Jbeta primers. Generated by immunoSEQ multiplex PCR, the TCRdb table keeps only in-frame clones and is missing some. This table holds under 100,000 clones, about two thirds found once. Trimming pared 6 bases from V and 0 bases from J, leaving 15 bases between. CDR3 length: 15 residues. The germline V gene encodes CDR1 MNHEY and CDR2 SVGAGI. This clonotype was sampled from a woman aged 45-60 years in good health and CMV-seropositive. The J gene is TRBJ2-7, the V gene TRBV6-5; maybe TRBD2 (6 bases). Sequenced input: PBMCs. CDR3 in amino acids: CASSYLGGSSYEQYF. CDR3 coding DNA: TGTGCCAGCAGCTACCTCGGAGGGAGCTCCTACGAGCAGTACTTC.